This record covers a single TCR beta chain. Method: immunoSEQ multiplex PCR; TCRdb's copy keeps in-frame clones and lacks some. The profile shows approximately 390,000 clones, more than 70% of them singletons. This sample was taken from a study of blood T cell repertoires in COVID-19. Whole-study context: The cDNA or gDNA used as material had been derived from T cells, B-cell-depleted T cells, or PBMCs.

V lost 7 bases to trimming and J lost 3 bases; unmatched junction nucleotides: 7. CDR3 size: 15 residues. Germline V lookup: CDR1 SGHTS, CDR2 YDEGEE. The rearrangement uses TRBV5-8 and TRBJ2-1; 10 bases line up with TRBD1. The sequence was obtained from a woman between 55 and 75 years old with COVID-19, enrolled during active disease. Input material: peripheral blood. The CDR3 loop reads CASEQDRGNYNEQFF. The CDR3 DNA reads as TGTGCCAGCGAACAGGACAGGGGGAACTACAATGAGCAGTTCTTC.